This TCR beta chain was sequenced in a study of cytomegalovirus exposure and HLA in healthy donors. General study results and limits: Across donors, most TCRs were seen rarely, yet some public ones were widespread. Judged likely to be a sequencing artifact was a cluster of highly shared sequence variants.

As concerns this clone: Its specificity is unknown.

Germline-derived CDR1 and CDR2 are MNHEY and SMNVEV (reference sequence). V lost 6 bases and J lost 3; bases outside the gene matches: 11. The CDR3 is made up of 15 amino acids. The PCR used 60 Vbeta and 13 Jbeta primers. Generated by immunoSEQ multiplex PCR, the TCRdb table keeps only in-frame clones and is missing some. The data include roughly 110,000 clones; the top ten clones carry 5.5% to 8%. The source is a man aged 35-49 years in good health and CMV-seropositive. The specimen sequenced was PBMCs. The rearrangement links TRBV27 to TRBJ2-7; 7 bases line up with TRBD2. The CDR3, as DNA: TGTGCCAGCAGGCCGCAAAGCGGGGTCAACTACGAGCAGTACTTC. Encoded protein: CASRPQSGVNYEQYF.